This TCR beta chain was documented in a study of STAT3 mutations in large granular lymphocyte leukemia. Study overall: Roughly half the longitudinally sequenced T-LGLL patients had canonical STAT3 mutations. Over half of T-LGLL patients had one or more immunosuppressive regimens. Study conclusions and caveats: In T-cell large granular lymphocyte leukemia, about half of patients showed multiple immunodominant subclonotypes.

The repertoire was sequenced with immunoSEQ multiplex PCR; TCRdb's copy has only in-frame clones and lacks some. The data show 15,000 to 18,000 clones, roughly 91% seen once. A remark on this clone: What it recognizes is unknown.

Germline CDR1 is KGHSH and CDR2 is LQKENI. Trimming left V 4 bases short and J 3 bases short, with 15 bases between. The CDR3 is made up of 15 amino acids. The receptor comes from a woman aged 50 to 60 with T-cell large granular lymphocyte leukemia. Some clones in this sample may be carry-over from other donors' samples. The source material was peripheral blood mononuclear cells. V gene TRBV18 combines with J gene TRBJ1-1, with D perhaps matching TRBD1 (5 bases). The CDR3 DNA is TGTGCCAGCTCACACTCGACAGCCACCTACACTGAAGCTTTCTTT. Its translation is CASSHSTATYTEAFF.